This TCR beta chain was identified in a study of shared clonotypes between healthy human individuals. Study-level information: CD4 naive cells filled three plates per donor, CD4 memory three, CD8 naive two and CD8 memory one.

V lost 5 bases, J lost 4 bases, and 17 bases lay in between. CDR3 length: 15 residues. CDR1 and CDR2 (germline): SEHNR, FQNEAQ (reference sequence). For this clone: Its antigen is as yet unknown.

Overall study results and limits: Generation probability values for non-shared clonotypes were lower than those for clonotypes shared by all four donors.

Generated by immunoSEQ multiplex PCR, the TCRdb table keeps only in-frame clones and is missing some. The sample records over a million clones, around 75% being singletons. Donors comprised healthy HIV-negative adults lacking recent acute infections or vaccinations. Sequencing used memory CD4+ T cells sorted from blood. The subset here: CD45RA-negative fraction. The gene calls are TRBV7-9 and TRBJ2-5; TRBD2 is a possible D gene (7 bases). The source is a man between 18 and 35 years old in good health. The CDR3 region is CASSGGRGAGETQYF. CDR3 in DNA: TGTGCCAGCAGCGGTGGGAGGGGGGCTGGAGAGACCCAGTACTTC.